The rows below give T cell receptor beta chains drawn from one sample of a study of blood T cell repertoires in COVID-19. The assay was immunoSEQ multiplex PCR, and TCRdb's table has in-frame clones only and misses some. The sample shows 90,000 to 120,000 clones, about 93% of them seen only once. Input material: peripheral blood. These receptor sequences come from a woman under 40 with acute or convalescent COVID-19. Both conserved end residues are part of each CDR3. Rows may omit the clone size; those that give it use once, few, many or a size class.

abundance	v_gene	j_gene	CDR3aa
NA	TRBV3-1/TRBV3-2	TRBJ1-2	CASSQVVLGRGYTF
NA	TRBV28	TRBJ1-1	CASSLTSTAFF
NA	TRBV19	TRBJ2-1	CASSIGPEQFF
NA	TRBV7-2	TRBJ2-2	CASSLVGLAGPPGELFF
NA	TRBV7-3	TRBJ2-5	CASSPGGSSGQETQYF
NA	TRBV4-2	TRBJ2-3	CASSAGGTDTQYF
NA	TRBV11-2	TRBJ1-2	CASSPGTGAAYGYTF
NA	TRBV5-4	TRBJ1-2	CASSLVEGDNYGYTF
once	TRBV4-1	TRBJ1-4	CASSLRNGGSEKLFF
NA	TRBV9	TRBJ1-3	CASSVEGHLSGNTIYF
NA	TRBV11-2	TRBJ1-2	CASRDRAGYTF
NA	TRBV5-6	TRBJ1-4	CASSELTAEKLFF
NA	TRBV19	TRBJ2-1	CASSRRLAGSYNEQFF
NA	TRBV7-9	TRBJ1-1	CASSLGQNTEAFF
NA	TRBV3-1/TRBV3-2	TRBJ2-7	CASRISGDYEQYF
NA	TRBV18	TRBJ1-1	CASSPGSGRVDTEAFF
NA	TRBV9	TRBJ2-2	CASSTPLYGTAVTGELFF
NA	TRBV7-9	TRBJ2-3	CASSPPAGLAPTDTQYF
NA	TRBV28	TRBJ2-1	CASRSNREANNEQFF
NA	TRBV29-1	TRBJ2-3	CSVEGAGTSVSDTQYF
NA	TRBV27	TRBJ1-1	CASSLGRYTEAFF
NA	TRBV19	TRBJ1-5	CASSRDRDNQPQHF
NA	TRBV7-2	TRBJ1-2	CASSLEGANYGYTF
NA	TRBV5-4	TRBJ1-4	CASSMPGQLEEKLFF
few	TRBV7-9	TRBJ2-3	CASSSGQTSTDTQYF
NA	TRBV6-2/TRBV6-3	TRBJ2-1	CASSSGTSASNEQFF
NA	TRBV4-3	TRBJ2-7	CASSPYRGGSYEQYF
NA	TRBV5-1	TRBJ1-1	CASSWGQEMGEAFF
NA	TRBV29-1	TRBJ1-4	CSVGGQTDEKLFF
once	TRBV3-1/TRBV3-2	TRBJ1-2	CASSLQAGYGYTF
NA	TRBV7-2	TRBJ2-2	CASSSRQGAVAGELFF